This T cell receptor (beta chain) originates from a study of beta chain features in type 1 diabetes. In the case of this clone: Its antigen is still unknown.

Overall study results and limits: Type 1 diabetes patients showed a moderate but significant shortening of TCRB CDR3s in all four CD4+ subsets.

Sequencing targeted expressed TCRB transcripts, as all isolated RNA had been reverse transcribed. Data came from immunoSEQ multiplex PCR; TCRdb stores just in-frame clones and leaves some out. The sample shows 600,000 or so clones, roughly 12% of them seen only once. V was pared by 11 bases and J by 1 base, with 12 bases between. The CDR3 has 13 amino acids. This receptor was identified in a man between 25 and 39 years old with type 1 diabetes. The source material was naive CD4+ T cells from blood. V is TRBV6-7 and J is TRBJ1-5, with D unresolved. TRBV6-7 is an ORF, and what it does is uncertain. In DNA, the CDR3 is TGTGCCGGGCGGGGAGAGAGCAATCAGCCCCAGCATTTT. It encodes CAGRGESNQPQHF.